Below are 14 T cell receptor beta chains sequenced from a single sample in a study of glioma-infiltrating T cells after dendritic cell vaccination. Libraries were prepared by immunoSEQ multiplex PCR; TCRdb keeps only in-frame clonotypes and omits some of them. The profile shows some 60,000 clones, about 79% of them singletons. The time point here: after dendritic cell vaccination, including at tumor progression/relapse. The sequences come from blood, collected after dendritic cell vaccination. The receptors were sampled from a human donor with glioblastoma.

This chain joins TRBV6-5 and TRBJ2-5, with 7 bases aligning to TRBD2. Germline trimming cut 6 bases from V and 5 bases from J; bases unmatched to any gene: 9. From germline, CDR1 is MNHEY and CDR2 SVGAGI. The CDR3 totals 14 residues. The CDR3 bases are TGTGCCAGCAGCAACCGAGGCGGGGGTGAGACCCAGTACTTC. This codes for CASSNRGGGETQYF.

This clone was detected only a few times. CDR3 amino acids: CASSQGTGEVEKLFF. The CDR3 DNA reads as TGCGCCAGCAGCCAAGGGACAGGGGAGGTTGAAAAACTGTTTTTT. V usage is TRBV4-3 and J usage is TRBJ1-4; TRBD1 agrees at 9 bases. CDR3 size: 15 residues. Trimming cost V 1 base and J 7 bases; bases outside gene matches: 4. Germline values: CDR1 LGHNA, CDR2 YSLEER.

The V and J genes are TRBV11-2 and TRBJ1-4; D not certain. There are 15 residues in the CDR3. V gave up 3 bases and J gave up 3 bases, with 11 bases separating them. Germline V gene data show CDR1 as SGHAT and CDR2 as FQNNGV. The CDR3 region has the DNA TGTGCCAGCAGCTTTTGGAGGGCGCCTAATGAAAAACTGTTTTTT. It translates to CASSFWRAPNEKLFF. Complete variable domain (other parts from reference TRBV11-2 and TRBJ1-4): EAGVAQSPRYKIIEKRQSVAFWCNPISGHATLYWYQQILGQGPKLLIQFQNNGVVDDSQLPKDRFSAERLKGVDSTLKIQPAKLEDSAVYLCASSFWRAPNEKLFFGSGTQLSVL.

V usage is TRBV7-9 and J usage is TRBJ1-4, with D possibly TRBD1 on 6 matching bases. The CDR3 totals 15 residues. CDR1 is SEHNR and CDR2 is FQNEAQ in the germline V gene (reference sequence). Trimming cost V 5 bases and J 1 base, with 11 bases left between them. The CDR3 reads CASSPRQETNEKLFF. DNA for the CDR3: TGTGCCAGCAGCCCGAGACAGGAAACTAATGAAAAACTGTTTTTT.

This chain joins TRBV6-5 and TRBJ2-5; the D gene is possibly TRBD1 (5 bases). CDR3 length equals 13 residues. V lost 2 bases to trimming and J lost 1 base, with 5 bases between them. Per germline, CDR1 MNHEY and CDR2 SVGAGI. The CDR3 DNA reads TGTGCCAGCAGTTACGGGGCCCAAGAGACCCAGTACTTC. It is translated as CASSYGAQETQYF.

This chain connects TRBV5-4 to TRBJ2-7, with 10 bases identical to TRBD1. Germline CDR1 is SGHNT and CDR2 is YYREEE (reference sequence). With 5 bases clipped from V and 3 bases from J, the junction kept 5 bases outside the gene matches. The CDR3 is 14 amino acids. Here the CDR3 DNA reads TGTGCCAGCAGAAAGACAGGGGGCGACTACGAGCAGTACTTC. Its protein is CASRKTGGDYEQYF.

This clone was seen a handful of times. The chain carries TRBV6-1 and TRBJ2-4; the D is unclear. Trimming shortened V by 2 bases and J by 5 bases, and 7 bases separated the two germline ends. The CDR3 consists of 13 residues. In germline, CDR1 is MNHNS, CDR2 SASEGT. The CDR3 sequence is CASSENWQNIQYF. The CDR3 DNA follows: TGTGCCAGCAGTGAAAATTGGCAAAACATTCAGTACTTC.

The genes are TRBV6-6 and TRBJ2-7; D possibly corresponds to TRBD1 (6 bases). The length of the CDR3 is 14 residues. V was pared by 4 bases and J by 5 bases, with 15 bases between. The germline gives CDR1 MNHNY, CDR2 SVGAGI (reference sequence). The CDR3 nucleotides are TGTGCCAGCAGTTCCCCGGACAGTCAGGACGAGCAGTACTTC. It translates to CASSSPDSQDEQYF.

The chain joins TRBV7-2 to TRBJ1-6; 7 nucleotides match TRBD1. Germline V gene lookup returns CDR1 SGHTA and CDR2 FQGNSA. CDR3 length equals 16 residues. The J segment lost 4 bases and the V segment lost 0 bases, leaving 3 bases of the junction unmatched. CDR3 region: CASSLAGTVYNSPLHF. CDR3 nucleotides: TGTGCCAGCAGCTTAGCAGGGACAGTGTATAATTCACCCCTCCACTTT.

This clone occurred once. V usage is TRBV4-3 and J usage is TRBJ2-7; a possible D gene is TRBD1 (6 bases). Germline lookup yields CDR1 LGHNA and CDR2 YSLEER. This CDR3 comprises 15 residues. V was pared by 0 bases and J by 1 base, with 10 bases between. CDR3 region: CASSQDRTGSYEQYF. The CDR3, as DNA: TGCGCCAGCAGCCAAGATCGAACAGGGTCCTACGAGCAGTACTTC.

The chain carries TRBV10-1 and TRBJ1-1; tentatively, D is TRBD1 (5 bases). The CDR3 sequence is 14 residues long. Germline CDR1 reads WNHNN; CDR2 reads SYGVQD (reference sequence). The V gene lost 0 bases and the J gene lost 5 bases, with 10 bases spanning the gap. CDR3 DNA: TGCGCCAGCAGTGAGTCAGCAGGGTATACTGAAGCTTTCTTT. It translates to CASSESAGYTEAFF.

The CDR3 spells CAWSVSGYYEQYF. CDR3 nucleotides: TGTGCCTGGAGTGTTTCAGGGTACTACGAGCAGTACTTC. This chain links TRBV30 with TRBJ2-7; D perhaps matches TRBD1 (5 bases). CDR1 is GTSNPN, CDR2 SVGIG, per germline (reference sequence). This CDR3 is 13 amino acids long. V gave up 0 bases and J gave up 3 bases, with 9 bases separating them.

The chain combines TRBV18 with TRBJ1-1; the D is unclear. Germline CDR1 KGHSH, CDR2 LQKENI. The CDR3 is 13 residues long. Trimming cost V 3 bases and J 1 base, with 6 bases left between them. CDR3 sequence (DNA): TGTGCCAGCTCACCCCAAGCGAACACTGAAGCTTTCTTT. Amino acids: CASSPQANTEAFF.

The chain employs TRBV5-1 and TRBJ2-3, with D uncertain. Germline V gene sequence: CDR1 SGHRS, CDR2 YFSETQ. The CDR3 covers 14 residues. Trimming pared 1 base from V and 2 bases from J, leaving 8 bases between. The CDR3 sequence is CASSLPGNTDTQYF. In DNA form, the CDR3 reads TGCGCCAGCAGCTTGCCAGGCAACACAGATACGCAGTATTTT.